The clone carrying this TCR beta chain came up once. The germline V gene encodes CDR1 KGHSH and CDR2 LQKENI. Trimming removed 2 bases from V and 3 bases from J, with 10 bases in between. The CDR3 sequence is 15 residues long. Sequencing was performed with immunoSEQ multiplex PCR; in TCRdb, only in-frame clones are kept and a portion is missing. The sample lists under 1,100,000 clones, about 80% occurring once. The data originate from a study of shared clonotypes between healthy human individuals. Material: memory CD4+ T cells sorted from blood. Described subset: CD45RA-negative fraction. This TCR was sampled from a man aged 18 to 29 in good health. The J gene is TRBJ2-2, the V gene TRBV18; a possible D gene is TRBD2 (5 bases). The DNA for the CDR3 is TGTGCCAGCTCACCAACTCCGGGGTACACCGGGGAGCTGTTTTTT. Its protein is CASSPTPGYTGELFF.